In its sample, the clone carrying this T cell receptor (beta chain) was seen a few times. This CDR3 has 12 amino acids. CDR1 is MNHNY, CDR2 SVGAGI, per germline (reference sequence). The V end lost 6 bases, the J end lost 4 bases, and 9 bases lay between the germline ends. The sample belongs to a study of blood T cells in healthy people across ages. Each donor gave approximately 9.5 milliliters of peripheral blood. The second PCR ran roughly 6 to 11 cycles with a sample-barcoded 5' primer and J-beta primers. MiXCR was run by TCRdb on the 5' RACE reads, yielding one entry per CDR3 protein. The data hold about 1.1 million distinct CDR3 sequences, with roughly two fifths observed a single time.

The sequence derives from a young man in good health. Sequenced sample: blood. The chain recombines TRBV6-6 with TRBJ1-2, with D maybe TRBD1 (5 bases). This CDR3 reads CASSRDVYGYTF. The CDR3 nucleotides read TGTGCCAGCAGCCGGGACGTCTATGGCTACACCTTC.